The text below deals with one TCR beta chain. Both 60 Vbeta primers and 13 Jbeta primers went into the PCR. Measured with immunoSEQ multiplex PCR; TCRdb has only the in-frame clones, and not every one. The sample has approximately 88,000 clones; more than 70% are singletons. This entry belongs to a study of cytomegalovirus exposure and HLA in healthy donors. Trimming removed 6 bases at V and 5 bases at J, with 16 bases between. In germline, CDR1 is SQVTM, CDR2 ANQGSEA. This CDR3 comprises 13 residues. The V and J genes are TRBV29-1 and TRBJ1-2; D gene ambiguous. The sequence derives from a man aged 30 to 39 in good health and CMV-seronegative. Sequenced material: PBMCs. DNA for the CDR3: TGCAGCGTCGACTCTCCTCGGGAGTATGGCTACACCTTC. It specifies CSVDSPREYGYTF.